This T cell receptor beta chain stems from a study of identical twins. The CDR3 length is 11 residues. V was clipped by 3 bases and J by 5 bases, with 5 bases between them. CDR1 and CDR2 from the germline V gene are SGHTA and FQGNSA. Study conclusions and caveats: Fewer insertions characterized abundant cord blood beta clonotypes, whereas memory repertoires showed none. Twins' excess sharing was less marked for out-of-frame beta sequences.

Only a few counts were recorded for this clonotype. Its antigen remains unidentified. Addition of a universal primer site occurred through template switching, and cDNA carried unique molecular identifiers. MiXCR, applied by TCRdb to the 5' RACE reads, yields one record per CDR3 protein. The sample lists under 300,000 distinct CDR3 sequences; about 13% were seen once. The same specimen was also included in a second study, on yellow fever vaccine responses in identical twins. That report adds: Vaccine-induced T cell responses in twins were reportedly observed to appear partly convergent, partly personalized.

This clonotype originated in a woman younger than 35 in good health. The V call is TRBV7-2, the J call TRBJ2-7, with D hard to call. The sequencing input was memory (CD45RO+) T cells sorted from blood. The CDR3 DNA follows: TGTGCCAGCAGCTTTACCCACGAGCAGTACTTC. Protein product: CASSFTHEQYF.